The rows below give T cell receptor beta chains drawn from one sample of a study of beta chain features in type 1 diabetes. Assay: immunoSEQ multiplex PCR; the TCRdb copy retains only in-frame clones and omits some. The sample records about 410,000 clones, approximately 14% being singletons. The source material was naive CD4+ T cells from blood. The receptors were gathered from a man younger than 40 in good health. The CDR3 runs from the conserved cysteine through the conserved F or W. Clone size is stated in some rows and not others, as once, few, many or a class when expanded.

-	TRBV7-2	CASSNRDGRSYEQYF
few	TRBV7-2	CASSLGGRSTDTQYF
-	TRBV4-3	CASSVAGNSYNEQFF
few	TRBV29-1	CSAGLGNTIYF
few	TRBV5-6	CASSRDVGQFF
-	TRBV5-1	CASSLDRQNIQYF
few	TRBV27	CASSFRVSSYEQYF
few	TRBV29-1	CSVQGANTGELFF
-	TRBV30	CAWSGQGNTEAFF
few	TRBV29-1	CSVRETGNTIYF
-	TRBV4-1	CASSHGTGFTDTQYF
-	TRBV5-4	CASSSVPGQGSKNIQYF
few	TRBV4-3	CASSHRTENYGYTF